The 31 T cell receptor beta chains in this list originate from one sample, sequenced in a study of T cell changes during pregnancy in multiple sclerosis. Some clones are missing from TCRdb's copy, which holds only in-frame ones; the method was immunoSEQ multiplex PCR. The table includes about 73,000 clones, about 90% detected once. The sample here was peripheral blood, taken after pregnancy. These TCRs come from a female donor in good health, enrolled as a control in a pregnancy study.

The V and J genes are TRBV6-1 and TRBJ1-5; 10 bases agree with TRBD1. Germline V gene data show CDR1 as MNHNS and CDR2 as SASEGT. The CDR3 has 16 residues. The ends lost 3 bases at V and 6 bases at J; junction bases unmatched: 8. The chain's CDR3 is CASSDLTGGAGQPQHF. Here the CDR3 DNA reads TGTGCCAGCAGTGACTTGACAGGGGGCGCGGGTCAGCCCCAGCATTTT.

The J gene is TRBJ2-2, the V gene TRBV5-1; TRBD2 aligns across 7 bases. Germline V gene lookup returns CDR1 SGHRS and CDR2 YFSETQ. This CDR3 contains 15 residues. Losses at the gene ends were 7 bases for V and 0 bases for J; bases not matched to a gene: 6. CDR3 in DNA: TGCGCCAGCGGGGAGGGCAGGGCGAACACCGGGGAGCTGTTTTTT. It specifies CASGEGRANTGELFF.

The rearrangement links TRBV2 to TRBJ1-1, with TRBD1 identical over 10 bases. The germline gives CDR1 SNHLY, CDR2 FYNNEI. Losses at the gene ends were 2 bases for V and 5 bases for J; bases not matched to a gene: 5. The CDR3 length is 15 residues. CDR3 in DNA: TGTGCCAGCAGTGAAAGGGACAGGGGTAGAACTGAAGCTTTCTTT. Translation gives CASSERDRGRTEAFF.

This chain connects TRBV6-1 to TRBJ1-2; unclear D gene. Trimming removed 3 bases from V and 4 bases from J, with 9 bases in between. The germline gives CDR1 MNHNS, CDR2 SASEGT. The length of the CDR3 is 13 residues. DNA for the CDR3: TGTGCCAGCAGTGAGGGCATCGGCTATGGCTACACCTTC. This codes for CASSEGIGYGYTF.

The chain links TRBV9 to TRBJ1-6; 8 positions match TRBD1. CDR1 and CDR2 (germline): SGDLS, YYNGEE. J was trimmed by 8 bases and V by 2 bases; bases with no gene match: 6. The CDR3 extends over 15 amino acids. The CDR3 loop reads CASSVTDRAHSPLHF. In DNA form, the CDR3 reads TGTGCCAGCAGCGTGACGGACAGGGCCCATTCACCCCTCCACTTT.

The chain joins TRBV29-1 to TRBJ2-2; 8 bases are a match to TRBD2. Germline lookup yields CDR1 SQVTM and CDR2 ANQGSEA. V shed 6 bases, J shed 6 bases, and the junction held 15 bases outside the gene matches. This CDR3 is 16 amino acids long. The CDR3 reads CSVLVSGTSFAGELFF. CDR3 bases: TGCAGCGTCCTCGTCTCCGGGACTAGTTTCGCCGGGGAGCTGTTTTTT.

The chain uses TRBV15 and TRBJ1-4, with 9 positions matching TRBD1. Germline values: CDR1 LNHNV, CDR2 YYDKDF (reference sequence). The CDR3 covers 16 residues. The V and J ends lost 3 bases and 6 bases, in that order; junction bases with no gene match: 8. The CDR3, as DNA: TGTGCCACCAGCAGCCGCAACAGGGGGCGCGATGAAAAACTGTTTTTT. It yields the protein CATSSRNRGRDEKLFF.

CDR3 DNA: TGTGCCACCAGCAGAGCAGGGCAGACTAATGAAAAACTGTTTTTT. It encodes CATSRAGQTNEKLFF. The V and J genes are TRBV15 and TRBJ1-4; tentative D call: TRBD1 (5 bases). CDR3 length: 15 amino acids. Trimming took off 1 base at V and 2 bases at J, with 8 bases between the two ends. CDR1 is LNHNV and CDR2 is YYDKDF in the germline V gene (reference sequence). The whole variable domain, remainder taken from reference TRBV15 and TRBJ1-4, is DAMVIQNPRYQVTQFGKPVTLSCSQTLNHNVMYWYQQKSSQAPKLLFHYYDKDFNNEADTPDNFQSRRPNTSFCFLDIRSPGLGDTAMYLCATSRAGQTNEKLFFGSGTQLSVL.

The chain uses TRBV19 and TRBJ1-1, with TRBD1 identical over 9 bases. In germline, CDR1 is LNHDA, CDR2 SQIVND (reference sequence). With V trimmed by 7 bases and J by 1 base, 7 bases remained unmatched. This CDR3 has 15 residues. Here the CDR3 DNA reads TGTGCCAGTACCCACAGGGGGCCGCGGAACACTGAAGCTTTCTTT. Translating gives CASTHRGPRNTEAFF.

The V call is TRBV28, the J call TRBJ2-7; 8 bases match TRBD2. The CDR3 runs to 14 residues. The germline gives CDR1 MDHEN, CDR2 SYDVKM. V gave up 3 bases and J gave up 1 base; unmatched junction bases: 2. CDR3 region: CASSFGGASYEQYF. The CDR3 region has the DNA TGTGCCAGCAGTTTCGGGGGGGCATCCTACGAGCAGTACTTC.

The chain recombines TRBV7-9 with TRBJ2-7, with 8 bases aligning to TRBD1. In germline, CDR1 is SEHNR, CDR2 FQNEAQ (reference sequence). The V gene end was trimmed by 2 bases and the J gene end by 12 bases; junction bases not matched to a gene: 3. This CDR3 comprises 11 residues. The CDR3 DNA follows: TGTGCCAGCAGCTTACAGGGGGCGCGGTACTTC. Translating gives CASSLQGARYF.

V usage is TRBV14 and J usage is TRBJ2-3; 12 nucleotides line up with TRBD2. The CDR3 is made up of 16 amino acids. Unmatched junction bases numbered 3, after V lost 4 bases and J lost 1 base. CDR1 and CDR2 (germline): SGHDN, FVKESK. The CDR3 nucleotides read TGTGCCAGCAGCCCCCGGACTAGCGGGGGCACAGATACGCAGTATTTT. Encoded protein: CASSPRTSGGTDTQYF.

The chain uses TRBV4-1 and TRBJ2-4; possibly TRBD1 for D (6 bases). The CDR3 runs to 14 residues. CDR1 and CDR2 from the germline V gene are MGHRA and YSYEKL. Trimming took 3 bases from V and 16 from J, leaving 22 bases between them. CDR3 DNA sequence: TGCGCCAGCAGCCAGGCGGACAGAGACGGGACCCTCTACTTC. Its translation is CASSQADRDGTLYF.

This clone is a singleton in its sample. The V and J genes are TRBV19 and TRBJ1-5; the D is unclear. Trimming removed 4 bases from V and 6 bases from J, with 19 bases in between. The CDR3 covers 16 residues. The germline V gene encodes CDR1 LNHDA and CDR2 SQIVND (reference sequence). CDR3 sequence (DNA): TGTGCCAGTAGTAGAACGGACTCGGGCGTGGGTCAGCCCCAGCATTTT. Protein: CASSRTDSGVGQPQHF. The full variable domain, in which reference TRBV19 and TRBJ1-5 provide the parts outside the CDR3, is DGGITQSPKYLFRKEGQNVTLSCEQNLNHDAMYWYRQDPGQGLRLIYYSQIVNDFQKGDIAEGYSVSREKKESFPLTVTSAQKNPTAFYLCASSRTDSGVGQPQHFGDGTRLSIL.

The V gene is TRBV12-5, the J gene TRBJ1-6, with 8 bases fitting TRBD1. The V segment lost 1 base and the J segment 7 bases; nucleotides outside the gene matches: 9. The CDR3 runs to 17 residues. The germline V gene has CDR1 LGHNT and CDR2 FRNRAP. CDR3 loop: CASGLDPSPGGNSPLHF. CDR3 nucleotides: TGTGCTAGTGGTTTGGACCCGTCGCCAGGGGGCAATTCACCCCTCCACTTT.

This chain joins TRBV6-6 and TRBJ1-2; the D is unclear. Between the trimmed V and J ends, which lost 4 bases and 4 bases, there was a span of 10 bases. The CDR3 sequence is 13 residues long. Looked up from germline, CDR1 is MNHNY and CDR2 is SVGAGI (reference sequence). The CDR3 reads CASSSTVGYGYTF. The CDR3 coding sequence is TGTGCCAGCAGTTCAACAGTGGGCTATGGCTACACCTTC.

The chain joins TRBV19 to TRBJ1-2; D may be TRBD1 (5 bases). The CDR3 length is 15 residues. The V end was cut by 3 bases, the J end by 5 bases, with 16 bases between. The germline V gene has CDR1 LNHDA and CDR2 SQIVND (reference sequence). The CDR3 is CASSIDPGTVYGYTF. CDR3 DNA: TGTGCCAGTAGTATTGATCCAGGGACTGTTTATGGCTACACCTTC.

V usage is TRBV10-3 and J usage is TRBJ2-7, with 7 bases aligning to TRBD1. The CDR3 consists of 15 residues. Germline-derived CDR1 and CDR2 are ENHRY and SYGVKD. V dropped 8 bases and J dropped 5; count of bases not matched to a gene: 15. DNA of the CDR3: TGTGCCATCCGAGCCTATACAGGGGAAGGTAACGAGCAGTACTTC. The encoded protein is CAIRAYTGEGNEQYF.

The chain uses TRBV15 and TRBJ2-7; TRBD1 aligns across 9 bases. The CDR3 has 14 amino acids. Germline V gene data show CDR1 as LNHNV and CDR2 as YYDKDF (reference sequence). V shed 6 bases and J 0 bases; nucleotides not matched to a gene: 3. The DNA for the CDR3 is TGTGCCACCAGGGAACAGGGGGCCTCCTACGAGCAGTACTTC. Amino acids: CATREQGASYEQYF.

This chain joins TRBV30 and TRBJ2-7, with TRBD1 matching over 9 bases. Germline loops: CDR1 GTSNPN, CDR2 SVGIG (reference sequence). The V gene end was trimmed by 0 bases and the J gene end by 1 base; junction bases not matched to a gene: 4. CDR3 length: 15 residues. The CDR3 spells CAWSVRGTGSYEQYF. Here the CDR3 DNA reads TGTGCCTGGAGTGTACGGGGGACAGGGTCCTACGAGCAGTACTTC.

The genes are TRBV9 and TRBJ2-1, with 10 nucleotides matching TRBD1. Germline-derived CDR1 and CDR2 are SGDLS and YYNGEE. The CDR3 sequence is 16 residues long. After removal of 4 bases from V and 6 bases from J, the junction contained 10 bases not matched to a gene. The CDR3 reads CASSIAGTGAINEQFF. The CDR3 DNA sequence: TGTGCCAGCAGCATCGCCGGGACAGGGGCGATCAATGAGCAGTTCTTC.

The chain recombines TRBV5-1 with TRBJ2-3; 10 positions agree with TRBD2. The CDR3 extends over 16 amino acids. V lost 0 bases to trimming and J lost 5 bases; unmatched junction nucleotides: 6. The germline V gene has CDR1 SGHRS and CDR2 YFSETQ. CDR3 sequence: CASSLASGRAGDTQYF. The CDR3 nucleotides read TGCGCCAGCAGCTTGGCCAGCGGGAGGGCCGGAGATACGCAGTATTTT.

The rearrangement links TRBV30 to TRBJ1-5; 7 bases line up with TRBD1. This CDR3 is built from 13 residues. The germline V gene has CDR1 GTSNPN and CDR2 SVGIG (reference sequence). Trimming removed 5 bases from V and 2 bases from J; junction bases left unmatched: 3. In DNA form, the CDR3 reads TGTGCCTGGGGTACAGGGGGCAATCAGCCCCAGCATTTT. Its protein is CAWGTGGNQPQHF.

This clone was found a few times. The chain carries TRBV10-1 and TRBJ2-3, with TRBD2 matching over 12 bases. V shed 6 bases and J 5 bases; nucleotides not matched to a gene: 12. Germline-derived CDR1 and CDR2 are WNHNN and SYGVQD (reference sequence). This CDR3 has 17 residues. CDR3 loop: CASRGTSGRSGEDTQYF. In DNA form, the CDR3 reads TGCGCCAGCAGGGGAACTAGCGGGAGGTCTGGGGAAGATACGCAGTATTTT.

V usage is TRBV30 and J usage is TRBJ2-1; TRBD1 agrees at 7 bases. Germline V gene lookup returns CDR1 GTSNPN and CDR2 SVGIG (reference sequence). The CDR3 length is 12 residues. V was clipped by 6 bases and J by 8 bases; unmatched bases: 7. The CDR3 bases are TGTGCCTGTGTTTACAGGGGATATGAGCAGTTCTTC. Translated: CACVYRGYEQFF.

This sequence joins TRBV30 and TRBJ1-1, with D perhaps TRBD1 (6 bases). The CDR3 is 17 amino acids. The V end lost 0 bases, the J end lost 0 bases, and 17 bases lay between the germline ends. Germline CDR1 GTSNPN, CDR2 SVGIG (reference sequence). CDR3 region: CAWSVRGGRGLNTEAFF. The CDR3 DNA reads as TGTGCCTGGAGTGTTAGAGGGGGTAGGGGCTTGAACACTGAAGCTTTCTTT.

The V call is TRBV29-1, the J call TRBJ1-2; D call uncertain. V dropped 3 bases and J dropped 4 bases, with 15 bases sitting between them. The CDR3 length is 14 residues. CDR1 is SQVTM, CDR2 ANQGSEA, per germline. Here the CDR3 reads CSVDPEGTGYGYTF. Here the CDR3 DNA reads TGCAGCGTTGACCCAGAGGGTACGGGCTATGGCTACACCTTC.

The V call is TRBV5-1, the J call TRBJ1-1; the match to TRBD1 covers 7 bases. The V gene's germline CDR1 is SGHRS and CDR2 YFSETQ. V trimming: 3 bases; J trimming: 0 bases; junction bases outside the gene matches: 2. The CDR3 length is 14 residues. The CDR3 loop reads CASSSRGMNTEAFF. The CDR3 DNA sequence: TGCGCCAGCAGCTCCAGGGGGATGAACACTGAAGCTTTCTTT.

The chain is built from TRBV6-4 and TRBJ1-1; D uncertain. CDR3 length: 15 amino acids. Germline CDR1 reads MRHNA; CDR2 reads SNTAGT. V lost 7 bases and J lost 3, with 18 bases in between. Written as DNA, the CDR3 is TGTGCCAGCACCAAGCTTCCGGGAGCGGACACTGAAGCTTTCTTT. As protein: CASTKLPGADTEAFF.

V gene TRBV27 combines with J gene TRBJ1-1; D is possibly TRBD1 (5 bases). Per germline, CDR1 MNHEY and CDR2 SMNVEV (reference sequence). V was pared by 3 bases and J by 0 bases, with 14 bases between. This CDR3 contains 16 residues. Here the CDR3 reads CASSFDGGGLNTEAFF. The CDR3 region has the DNA TGTGCCAGCAGTTTCGACGGGGGAGGGCTGAACACTGAAGCTTTCTTT.

This clone was seen a few times. The chain carries TRBV10-3 and TRBJ1-1, with D perhaps TRBD1 (6 bases). V lost 10 bases to trimming and J lost 1 base, with 16 bases between them. Germline V gene lookup returns CDR1 ENHRY and CDR2 SYGVKD. The CDR3 runs 14 residues. The CDR3 spells CATLQGLGNTEAFF. The DNA for the CDR3 is TGTGCCACGCTACAGGGATTGGGGAACACTGAAGCTTTCTTT.